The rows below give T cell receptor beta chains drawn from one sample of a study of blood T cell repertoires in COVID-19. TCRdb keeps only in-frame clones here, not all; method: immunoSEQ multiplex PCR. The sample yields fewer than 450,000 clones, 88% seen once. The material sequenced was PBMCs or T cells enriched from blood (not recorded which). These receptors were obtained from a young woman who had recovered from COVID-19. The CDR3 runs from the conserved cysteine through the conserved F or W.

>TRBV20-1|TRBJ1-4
CSASASTGTGRKLFF
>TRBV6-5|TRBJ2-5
CASSYVTSGGQETQYF
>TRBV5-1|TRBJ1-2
CASALGQSSNYGYTF
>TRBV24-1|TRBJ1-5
CATSDSGASNQPQHF
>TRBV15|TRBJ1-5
CATSRPGGDQPQHF
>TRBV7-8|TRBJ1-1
CASSFASTEAFF
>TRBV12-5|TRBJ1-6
CASGFGIGDKSSYNSPLHF
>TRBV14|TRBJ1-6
CASSQAQSPLHF
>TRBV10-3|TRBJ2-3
CAISDSGVVRDTQYF
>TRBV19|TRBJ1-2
CASSPPDRYYGYTF
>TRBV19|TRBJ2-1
CASSIVASGGAGNEQFF
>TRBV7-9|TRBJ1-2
CASSPLRQANYGYTF
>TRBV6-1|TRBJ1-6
CASSLIEGSSPLHF
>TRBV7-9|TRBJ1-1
CASRDSEAFF
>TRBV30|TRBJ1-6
CAWSVGETNSPLHF
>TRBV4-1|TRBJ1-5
CASSQAGRDEQPQHF
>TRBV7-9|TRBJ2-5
CASSQQETQYF
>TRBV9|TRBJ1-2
CASSVDSGEGYTF
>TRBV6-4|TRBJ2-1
CASSISAVDEQFF
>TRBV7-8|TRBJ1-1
CASSLAWTAEAFF
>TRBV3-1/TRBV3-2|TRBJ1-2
CASSQGTGDYGYTF
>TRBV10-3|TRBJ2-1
CAISDQGGGKDNEQFF
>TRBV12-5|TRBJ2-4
CASGSGVQNIQYF
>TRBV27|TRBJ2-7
CASRDRDSYEQYF
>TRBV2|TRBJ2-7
CASRGQEQYF
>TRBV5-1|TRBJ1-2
CASSLSPLGLLDYTF
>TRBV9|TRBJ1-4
CASSVGPREHEKLFF
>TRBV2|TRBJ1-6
CASSSGTGTNSPLHF
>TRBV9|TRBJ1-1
CASSVQRQFSSEAFF
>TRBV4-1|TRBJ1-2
CASSQPTGQVGFNYGYTF
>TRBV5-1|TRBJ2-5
CASSYGTSGGQETQYF
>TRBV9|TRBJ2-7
CASSPSAASVYEQYF
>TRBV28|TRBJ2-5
CASSLDRGRETQYF
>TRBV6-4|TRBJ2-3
CASSGSGGADTQYF
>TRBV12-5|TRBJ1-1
CASGTGYEAFF
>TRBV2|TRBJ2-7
CASSEALQGSPSYEQYF
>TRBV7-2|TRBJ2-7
CASSTLRPSGDRSYEQYF
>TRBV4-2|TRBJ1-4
CASSQDDSEKLFF
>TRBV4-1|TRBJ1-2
CASSQEGDRGNYGYTF
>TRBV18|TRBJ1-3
CASSPRTGERNSGNTIYF
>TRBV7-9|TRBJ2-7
CASSNWDIISYEQYF
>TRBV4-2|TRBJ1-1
CASSQDSAGLNTEAFF
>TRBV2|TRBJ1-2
CASSQITSEVVYGYTF
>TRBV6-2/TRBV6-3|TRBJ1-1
CASSSPPRGTEAFF
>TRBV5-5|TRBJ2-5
CASSWGDRQETQYF
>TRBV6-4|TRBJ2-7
CASITQGYRYEQYF
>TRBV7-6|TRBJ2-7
CASSLNRDFNYEQYF
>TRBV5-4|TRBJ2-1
CASRWGLAGSNEQFF
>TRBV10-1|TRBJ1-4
CASSEWPGGADATNEKLFF
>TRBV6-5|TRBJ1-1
CASIRTEPNTEAFF
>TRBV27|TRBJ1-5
CASSYGQSGQPQHF
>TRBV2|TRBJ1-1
CASSDRENTEAFF
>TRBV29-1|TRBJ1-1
CSVGQGGTEAFF
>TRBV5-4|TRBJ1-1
CASRPDRAGTEAFF
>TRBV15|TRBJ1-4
CATSRDPGVNEKLFF